Below, 13 T cell receptor beta chains from the same sample are listed, as sequenced in a study of cytomegalovirus exposure and HLA in healthy donors. PCR primers comprised 60 Vbeta and 13 Jbeta primers. Here immunoSEQ multiplex PCR was the method, and the copy in TCRdb shows in-frame clones only, minus some. The sample has over 100,000 clones, about 9.5% seen once. Sequenced material: PBMCs. The receptors were gathered from a man aged 40-49 years in good health and CMV-seropositive.

This chain joins TRBV25-1 and TRBJ2-7, with a tentative D call TRBD2 (6 bases). The CDR3 runs to 13 residues. Trimming pared 3 bases from V and 6 bases from J, leaving 12 bases between. CDR1 is MGHDK and CDR2 is SYGVNS in the germline V gene. CDR3 nucleotides: TGTGCCAGCAGTGAGGGAGGTCAACCCGAGCAGTACTTC. As protein: CASSEGGQPEQYF.

There are a few counts of this clone. V and J are TRBV10-3 and TRBJ2-7; D not resolved. Germline V lookup: CDR1 ENHRY, CDR2 SYGVKD. V lost 0 bases, J lost 4 bases, and 10 bases lay in between. The CDR3 spans 14 residues. CDR3 sequence reads: CAISESTVGYEQYF. Written as DNA, the CDR3 is TGTGCCATCAGTGAGTCGACTGTTGGATACGAGCAGTACTTC.

This clone was observed a handful of times. The chain combines TRBV4-1 with TRBJ1-4, with D uncertain. V dropped 0 bases and J dropped 8 bases, with 16 bases sitting between them. Looked up from germline, CDR1 is MGHRA and CDR2 is YSYEKL. The CDR3 length is 16 residues. This CDR3 is CASSQDWAGLDEKLFF. Here the CDR3 DNA reads TGCGCCAGCAGCCAAGATTGGGCGGGCCTGGACGAAAAACTGTTTTTT.

This clone has only a few counts. The chain carries TRBV4-1 and TRBJ1-3; D is undetermined. CDR3 length: 17 residues. V gave up 2 bases and J gave up 0 bases, with 14 bases separating them. The V gene's germline CDR1 is MGHRA and CDR2 YSYEKL. The chain's CDR3 is CASSQNSGSYSGNTIYF. CDR3 sequence (DNA): TGCGCCAGCAGCCAAAACTCAGGTTCTTACTCTGGAAACACCATATATTTT.

This clone was counted a few times. V usage is TRBV5-1 and J usage is TRBJ2-5, with TRBD2 matching 12 bases. The CDR3 runs 17 residues. Germline V gene lookup returns CDR1 SGHRS and CDR2 YFSETQ. The ends lost 1 base at V and 5 bases at J; junction bases unmatched: 9. CDR3 nucleotides: TGCGCCAGCAGCTTGCGGACGACTAGCGGGAGCGGTGAGACCCAGTACTTC. Translating it yields CASSLRTTSGSGETQYF.

The V call is TRBV19, the J call TRBJ2-1, with 10 bases identical to TRBD2. The germline CDR1 and CDR2 sequences are LNHDA and SQIVND (reference sequence). The CDR3 runs to 15 residues. V lost 7 bases, J lost 5 bases, and 8 bases stayed unmatched. CDR3 sequence: CASNSLAGRDNEQFF. The DNA of the CDR3 is TGTGCCAGTAACTCACTAGCGGGACGAGACAATGAGCAGTTCTTC.

Details on this clone: The junction departs from germline at one end; a sequencing error may be responsible. The CDR3 loop reads CASSLQGQPIETQYF. CDR3 coding DNA: TGTGCTAGCAGCCTCCAGGGACAGCCCATAGAGACCCAGTACTTC. The chain is built from TRBV7-7 and TRBJ2-5; TRBD1 matches 7 bases. This CDR3 contains 15 residues. Germline loops: CDR1 SSHAT, CDR2 FNYEAQ (reference sequence).

This clone was counted only a few times. The chain couples TRBV7-9 to TRBJ2-7; TRBD2 matches 14 bases. In germline, CDR1 is SEHNR, CDR2 FQNEAQ (reference sequence). Losses at the gene ends were 4 bases for V and 3 bases for J; bases not matched to a gene: 11. The CDR3 loop spans 18 amino acids. The CDR3 sequence is CASSSTSGRAVGDYEQYF. In DNA, the CDR3 is TGTGCCAGCAGCTCGACTAGCGGGAGGGCCGTTGGGGACTACGAGCAGTACTTC.

The chain carries TRBV30 and TRBJ1-6; D is perhaps TRBD1 (5 bases). There are 18 residues in the CDR3. V was shortened by 0 bases and J by 0 bases, with 15 bases between the two germline ends. Per the germline V gene, CDR1 is GTSNPN and CDR2 is SVGIG (reference sequence). In DNA, the CDR3 is TGTGCCTGGAGTGTGGGCAGGGTGCTAGGCTCCTATAATTCACCCCTCCACTTT. Residues: CAWSVGRVLGSYNSPLHF. The full variable domain, in which reference TRBV30 and TRBJ1-6 provide the parts outside the CDR3, is SQTIHQWPATLVQPVGSPLSLECTVEGTSNPNLYWYRQAAGRGLQLLFYSVGIGQISSEVPQNLSASRPQDRQFILSSKKLLLSDSGFYLCAWSVGRVLGSYNSPLHFGNGTRLTVT.

This clone was seen only a few times. V gene TRBV2 combines with J gene TRBJ2-3; 8 nucleotides line up with TRBD1. This CDR3 has 15 residues. V lost 6 bases and J lost 2; bases outside the gene matches: 7. Germline-derived CDR1 and CDR2 are SNHLY and FYNNEI. The CDR3 bases are TGTGCCAGCAGCGCCTACAGGGGGTCCACAGATACGCAGTATTTT. Translating gives CASSAYRGSTDTQYF.

This chain links TRBV23-1 with TRBJ1-6, with TRBD1 matching 12 bases. TRBV23-1 is assigned to the ORF class and has an uncertain function. The CDR3 is 16 amino acids. Trimming took 4 bases from V and 6 from J; bases not matched to a gene: 4. CDR3 nucleotides: TGCGCCAGCAGTCCTGGGACAGGGGGCACTAATTCACCCCTCCACTTT. Protein: CASSPGTGGTNSPLHF.

This clone has more than one count but fewer than ten. This chain uses TRBV29-1 with TRBJ2-7; TRBD2 agrees at 9 bases. The CDR3 loop spans 17 amino acids. J was trimmed by 3 bases and V by 0 bases; bases with no gene match: 12. Germline lookup yields CDR1 SQVTM and CDR2 ANQGSEA. CDR3 DNA sequence: TGCAGCGTTGAAGAGGGTGTTAGCGGGAGTTCCCACTACGAGCAGTACTTC. Its protein is CSVEEGVSGSSHYEQYF.

Turning to this clone: One end of the junction fails to match germline, which may point to a read error. The chain is built from TRBV9 and TRBJ2-6, with D possibly being TRBD1 (5 bases). The CDR3 length is 16 residues. Looked up from germline, CDR1 is SGDLS and CDR2 is YYNGEE. The CDR3 protein is CASSVDSFSGANVLTF. The CDR3 nucleotides read TGTGCCAGCAGCGTAGACTCGTTCTCTGGGGCCAACGTCCTGACCTTC.